The source of this T cell receptor beta chain is a study of blood T cells in healthy people across ages. Study in general: Per every two T cells, about one barcoded beta molecule was captured by template switching. Study-level points and caveats: Higher diversity and more naive CD4+ cells were features of long-lived donors, compared to aged donors. TCR beta diversity per million T cells fell roughly linearly with age. Those diversity estimates obtained from one million T cells were thought to be underestimates.

About this clonotype itself: The antigen remains unidentified.

It was with a sample-barcoded 5' primer and a J-beta primer mix that a second PCR of about 6 to 12 cycles was run. TCRdb fed the 5' RACE reads into MiXCR, producing one record per CDR3 protein. This sample carries around 780,000 distinct CDR3 sequences, roughly three fifths of them seen once, and the ten largest clones take under 30%. Germline CDR1 SQVTM, CDR2 ANQGSEA. The CDR3 is made up of 16 amino acids. V was clipped by 0 bases and J by 4 bases, with 18 bases between them. Sequencing was performed on blood. The source of this sequence is a man aged 35 to 55 in good health. This rearrangement joins TRBV29-1 to TRBJ1-2, with D hard to call. CDR3 sequence: CSVEDPLGEQLYGYTF. DNA for the CDR3: TGCAGCGTTGAAGATCCACTAGGAGAGCAGCTCTATGGCTACACCTTC.